The clone carrying this T cell receptor (beta chain) was recorded many times. Antigen unknown. Since no conserved phenylalanine or tryptophan closes the CDR3, a read error is the likely cause. The CDR3 has 14 residues. Germline-derived CDR1 and CDR2 are MNHEY and SVGEGT. Trimming pared 4 bases from V and 2 bases from J, leaving 9 bases between. Ineligible for inclusion were patients with other autoimmune diseases, uncontrolled infections, pregnancy or lactation. This entry comes from a study of Graves' ophthalmopathy and Graves' hyperthyroidism. Overall study findings and caveats: Sensitivity of approximately 88% and specificity of less than 82% were achieved when a 13-signature model separated ophthalmopathy from stable hyperthyroidism.

As the template, RNA transcripts were used to amplify TCR beta CDR3 regions. After a first-round RT-PCR with HTBI primers, a second-round multiplex PCR was run. TCRdb fed the multiplex PCR reads into MiXCR, producing one record per CDR3 protein. The sample has 350,000 to 400,000 distinct CDR3 sequences, around 20% seen once. This TCR came from a woman between 18 and 29 years old with Graves' ophthalmopathy. The sample was peripheral blood. The V and J genes are TRBV6-2 or TRBV6-3 and TRBJ1-5, with D perhaps TRBD1 (5 bases). CDR3 nucleotide sequence: TGTGCCAGCAGTTTGAGGGACCGCAATCAGCCCCAGCATCTT. This encodes CASSLRDRNQPQHL.